The clone carrying this T cell receptor beta chain was counted only a few times. Its antigen remains unknown. This record comes from a study of T-cell memory formation after mild COVID-19. General study points: The study found contracting CD4+ clones mainly in CM and EM and contracting CD8+ clones in EMRA.

Via MiXCR, TCRdb re-called the 5' RACE reads, giving one row per CDR3 protein. The table shows approximately 490,000 distinct CDR3 sequences, with roughly 21% occurring only once. The V gene end was trimmed by 5 bases and the J gene end by 6 bases; junction bases not matched to a gene: 3. This CDR3 comprises 13 residues. Looked up from germline, CDR1 is SGHTA and CDR2 is FQGTGA. The chain couples TRBV7-3 to TRBJ2-3; TRBD1 aligns across 9 bases. The sample was PBMCs or a T cell subset sorted from them (not recorded which). The sequence was obtained from an adult woman who had mild COVID-19 (a few samples of this study predate the infection). Cell type and time point are not known. DNA for the CDR3: TGTGCCAGCAGCCAACAGGGGGCGGATACGCAGTATTTT. Translating gives CASSQQGADTQYF. Supplemented by reference TRBV7-3 and TRBJ2-3, the full variable domain reads GAGVSQTPSNKVTEKGKYVELRCDPISGHTALYWYRQSLGQGPEFLIYFQGTGAADDSGLPNDRFFAVRPEGSVSTLKIQRTERGDSAVYLCASSQQGADTQYFGPGTRLTVL.